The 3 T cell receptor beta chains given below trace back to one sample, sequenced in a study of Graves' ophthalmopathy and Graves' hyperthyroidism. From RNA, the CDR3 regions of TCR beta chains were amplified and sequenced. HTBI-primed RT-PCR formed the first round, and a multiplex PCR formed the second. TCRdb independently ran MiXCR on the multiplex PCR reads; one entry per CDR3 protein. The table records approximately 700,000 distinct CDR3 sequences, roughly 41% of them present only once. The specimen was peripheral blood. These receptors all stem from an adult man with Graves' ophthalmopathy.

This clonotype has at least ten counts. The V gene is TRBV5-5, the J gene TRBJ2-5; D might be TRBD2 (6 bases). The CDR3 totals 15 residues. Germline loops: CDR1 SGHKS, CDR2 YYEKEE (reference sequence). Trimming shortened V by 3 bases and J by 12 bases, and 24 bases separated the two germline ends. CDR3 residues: CASSSDPGLLKREYF. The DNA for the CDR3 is TGTGCCAGCAGCTCGGATCCGGGACTCTTAAAGAGGGAGTACTTC.

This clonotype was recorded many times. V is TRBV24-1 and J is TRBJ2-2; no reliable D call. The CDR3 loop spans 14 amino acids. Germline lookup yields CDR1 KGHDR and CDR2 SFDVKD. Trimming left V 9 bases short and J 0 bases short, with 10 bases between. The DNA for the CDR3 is TGTGCCACCTGTTCGGCCGCGAACACCGGGGAGCTGTTTTTT. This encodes CATCSAANTGELFF.

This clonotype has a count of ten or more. CDR3 loop: CASSEALLWEAFF. The CDR3 DNA sequence: TGTGCCAGCAGTGAAGCGCTTCTATGGGAAGCTTTCTTT. The chain carries TRBV6-1 and TRBJ1-1; D is ambiguous. This CDR3 comprises 13 residues. V was clipped by 0 bases and J by 8 bases, with 10 bases between them. The germline gives CDR1 MNHNS, CDR2 SASEGT.